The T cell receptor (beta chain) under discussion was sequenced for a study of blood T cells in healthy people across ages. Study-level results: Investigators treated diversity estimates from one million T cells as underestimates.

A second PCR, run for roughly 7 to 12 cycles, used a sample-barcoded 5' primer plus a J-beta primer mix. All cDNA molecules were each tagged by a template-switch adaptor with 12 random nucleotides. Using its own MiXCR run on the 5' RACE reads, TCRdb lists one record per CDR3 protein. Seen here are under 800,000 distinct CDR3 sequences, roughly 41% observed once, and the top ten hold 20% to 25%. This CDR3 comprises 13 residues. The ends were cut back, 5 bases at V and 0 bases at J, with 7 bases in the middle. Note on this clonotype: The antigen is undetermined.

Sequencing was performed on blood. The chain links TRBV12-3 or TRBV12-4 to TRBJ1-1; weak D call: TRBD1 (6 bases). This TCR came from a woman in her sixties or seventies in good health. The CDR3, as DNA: TGTGCCAGCAGTAACAGGGTGAACACTGAAGCTTTCTTT. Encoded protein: CASSNRVNTEAFF.